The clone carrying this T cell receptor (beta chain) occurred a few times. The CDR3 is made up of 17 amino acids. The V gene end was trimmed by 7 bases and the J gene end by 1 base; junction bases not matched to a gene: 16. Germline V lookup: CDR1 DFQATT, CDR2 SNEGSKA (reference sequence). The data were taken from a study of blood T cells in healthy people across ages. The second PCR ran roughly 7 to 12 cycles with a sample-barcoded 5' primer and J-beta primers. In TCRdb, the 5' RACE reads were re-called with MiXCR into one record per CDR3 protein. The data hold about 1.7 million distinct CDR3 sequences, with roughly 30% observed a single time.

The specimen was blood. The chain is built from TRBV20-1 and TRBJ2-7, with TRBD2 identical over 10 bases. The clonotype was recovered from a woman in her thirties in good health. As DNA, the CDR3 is TGCAGTGTCCCACTCCCAACTAGCGGGATATTTTCCTACGAGCAGTACTTC. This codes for CSVPLPTSGIFSYEQYF.